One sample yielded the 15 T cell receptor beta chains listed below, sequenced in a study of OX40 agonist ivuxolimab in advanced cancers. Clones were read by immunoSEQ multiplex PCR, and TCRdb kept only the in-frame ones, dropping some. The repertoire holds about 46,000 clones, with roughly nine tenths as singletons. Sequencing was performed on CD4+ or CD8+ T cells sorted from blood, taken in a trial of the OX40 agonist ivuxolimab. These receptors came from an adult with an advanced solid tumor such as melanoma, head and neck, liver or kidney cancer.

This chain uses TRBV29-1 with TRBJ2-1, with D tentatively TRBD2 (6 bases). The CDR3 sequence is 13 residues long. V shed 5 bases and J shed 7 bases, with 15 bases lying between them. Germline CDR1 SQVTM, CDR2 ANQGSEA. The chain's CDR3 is CSVWGRGRNEQFF. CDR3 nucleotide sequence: TGCAGCGTTTGGGGACGGGGGAGAAATGAGCAGTTCTTC.

The CDR3 bases are TGTGCCAGCAGCTTAACGGGGCGCGTCACTGAAGCTTTCTTT. Protein sequence: CASSLTGRVTEAFF. This rearrangement joins TRBV13 to TRBJ1-1; tentative D call: TRBD1 (5 bases). V shed 2 bases and J shed 4 bases, with 11 bases lying between them. CDR3 length: 14 amino acids. The germline V gene encodes CDR1 PRHDT and CDR2 FYEKMQ (reference sequence).

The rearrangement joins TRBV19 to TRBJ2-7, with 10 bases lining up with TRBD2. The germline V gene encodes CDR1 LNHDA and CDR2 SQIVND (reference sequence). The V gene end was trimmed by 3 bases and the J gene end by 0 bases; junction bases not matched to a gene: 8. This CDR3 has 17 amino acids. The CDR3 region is CASSIGTSEIFSYEQYF. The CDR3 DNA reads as TGTGCCAGTAGTATCGGGACTAGCGAGATCTTCTCCTACGAGCAGTACTTC.

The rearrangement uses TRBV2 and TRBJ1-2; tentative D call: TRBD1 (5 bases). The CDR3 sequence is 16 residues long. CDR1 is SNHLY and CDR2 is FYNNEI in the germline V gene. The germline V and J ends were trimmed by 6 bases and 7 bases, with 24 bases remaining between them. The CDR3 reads CASRPPGGGGRFGYTF. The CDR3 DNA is TGTGCCAGCAGACCCCCCGGCGGGGGGGGTCGGTTTGGCTACACCTTC.

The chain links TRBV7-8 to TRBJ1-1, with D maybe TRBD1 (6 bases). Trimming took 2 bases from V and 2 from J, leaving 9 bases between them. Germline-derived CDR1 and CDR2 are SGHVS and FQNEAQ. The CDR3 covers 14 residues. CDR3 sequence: CASSLYGGNTEAFF. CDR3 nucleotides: TGTGCCAGCAGCTTATACGGGGGCAACACTGAAGCTTTCTTT.

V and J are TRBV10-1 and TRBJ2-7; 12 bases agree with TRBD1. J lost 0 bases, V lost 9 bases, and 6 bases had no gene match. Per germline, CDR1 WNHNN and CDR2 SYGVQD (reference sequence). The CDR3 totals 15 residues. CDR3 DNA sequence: TGCGCCAGGAGAGGGACAGGGGGCACCTCCTACGAGCAGTACGTC. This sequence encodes CARRGTGGTSYEQYV.

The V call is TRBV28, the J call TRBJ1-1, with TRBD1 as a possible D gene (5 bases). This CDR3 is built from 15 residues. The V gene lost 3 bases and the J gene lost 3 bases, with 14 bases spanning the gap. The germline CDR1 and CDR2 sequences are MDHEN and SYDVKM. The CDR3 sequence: CASSFSTGGYTEAFF. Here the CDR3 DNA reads TGTGCCAGCAGTTTTAGTACTGGGGGGTACACTGAAGCTTTCTTT.

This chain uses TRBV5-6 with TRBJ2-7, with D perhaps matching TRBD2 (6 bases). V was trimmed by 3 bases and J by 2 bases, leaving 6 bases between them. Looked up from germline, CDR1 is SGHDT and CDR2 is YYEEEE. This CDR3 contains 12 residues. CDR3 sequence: CASSSGAYEQYF. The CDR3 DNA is TGTGCCAGCAGCTCGGGGGCCTACGAGCAGTACTTC.

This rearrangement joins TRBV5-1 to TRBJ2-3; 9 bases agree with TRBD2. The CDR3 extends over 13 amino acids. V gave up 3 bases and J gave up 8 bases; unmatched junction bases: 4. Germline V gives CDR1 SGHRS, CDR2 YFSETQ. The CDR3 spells CASSSGLAFTQYF. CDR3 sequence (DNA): TGCGCCAGCAGCTCCGGACTAGCGTTTACGCAGTATTTT.

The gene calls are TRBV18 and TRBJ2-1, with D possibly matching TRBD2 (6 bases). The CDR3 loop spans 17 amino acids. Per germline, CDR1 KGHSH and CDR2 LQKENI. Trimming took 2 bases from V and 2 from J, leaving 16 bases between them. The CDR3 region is CASSPSGLTTAYNEQFF. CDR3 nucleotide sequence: TGTGCCAGCTCACCATCGGGACTGACAACGGCCTACAATGAGCAGTTCTTC.

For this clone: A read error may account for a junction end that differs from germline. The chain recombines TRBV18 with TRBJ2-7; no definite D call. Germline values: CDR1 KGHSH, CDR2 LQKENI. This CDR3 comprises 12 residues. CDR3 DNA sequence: TGTGCCAGCTCACCACCCTTTCAGGCCGGAACCTTC. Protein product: CASSPPFQAGTF.

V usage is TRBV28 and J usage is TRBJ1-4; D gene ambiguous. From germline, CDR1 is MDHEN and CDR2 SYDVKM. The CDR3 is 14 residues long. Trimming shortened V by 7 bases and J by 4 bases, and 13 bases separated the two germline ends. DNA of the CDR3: TGTGCCAGCAAAAAAGGGTACCTTAATGAAAAACTGTTTTTT. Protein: CASKKGYLNEKLFF.

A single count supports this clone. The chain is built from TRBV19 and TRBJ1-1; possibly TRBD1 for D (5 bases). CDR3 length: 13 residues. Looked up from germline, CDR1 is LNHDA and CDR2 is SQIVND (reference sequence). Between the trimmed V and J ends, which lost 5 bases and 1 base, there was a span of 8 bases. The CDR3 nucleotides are TGTGCCAGTAGTTGGGGCCCGAACACTGAAGCTTTCTTT. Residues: CASSWGPNTEAFF. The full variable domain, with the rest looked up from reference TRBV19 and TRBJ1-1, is DGGITQSPKYLFRKEGQNVTLSCEQNLNHDAMYWYRQDPGQGLRLIYYSQIVNDFQKGDIAEGYSVSREKKESFPLTVTSAQKNPTAFYLCASSWGPNTEAFFGQGTRLTVV.

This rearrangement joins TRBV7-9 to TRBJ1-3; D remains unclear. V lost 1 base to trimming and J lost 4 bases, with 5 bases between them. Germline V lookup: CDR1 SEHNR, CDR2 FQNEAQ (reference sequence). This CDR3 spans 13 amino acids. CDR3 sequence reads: CASSLVPGNTIYF. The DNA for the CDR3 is TGTGCCAGCAGCTTAGTCCCGGGAAACACCATATATTTT.

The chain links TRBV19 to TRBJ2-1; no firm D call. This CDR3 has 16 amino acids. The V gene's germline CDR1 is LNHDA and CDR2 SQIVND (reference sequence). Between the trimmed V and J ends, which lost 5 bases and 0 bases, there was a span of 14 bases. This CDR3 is CASSYSSTSSYNEQFF. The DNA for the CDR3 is TGTGCCAGTAGTTACTCTAGTACCAGCTCCTACAATGAGCAGTTCTTC.